This entry concerns a single T cell receptor beta chain. The data stem from a study of control samples from healthy donors and cancer patients. Profiling relied on immunoSEQ multiplex PCR, and the TCRdb table lists in-frame clones only, not all of them. The repertoire holds fewer than 60,000 clones, with over 85% as singletons. Trimming at V came to 6 bases and at J to 4 bases, leaving 11 bases not matched to a gene. CDR1 MDHEN and CDR2 SYDVKM come from the germline V gene. The CDR3 runs to 16 residues. This chain connects TRBV28 to TRBJ2-5; TRBD1 aligns across 10 bases. This clonotype was obtained from a man aged 25-45 years in good health. Input material: blood. The chain's CDR3 is CASSQWTGGRGETQYF. As DNA, the CDR3 is TGTGCCAGCAGCCAGTGGACAGGGGGAAGGGGAGAGACCCAGTACTTC.